This entry concerns a single T cell receptor (beta chain). Using immunoSEQ multiplex PCR, the repertoire was profiled, and TCRdb retains in-frame clones only, with some absent. The sample records roughly 220,000 clones, 65% to 90% being singletons. This entry comes from a study of blood T cell repertoires in COVID-19. Participants were aged roughly 18 to 90 years, lived in under 25 US areas, and enrolled virtually. Self-reported history from a screening survey and questionnaire set each donor's cohort. This CDR3 is 15 amino acids long. Per germline, CDR1 MNHNY and CDR2 SVGAGI (reference sequence). The trim removed 8 bases at V and 1 base at J, leaving 8 bases unmatched.

Sequenced sample: PBMCs or T cells enriched from blood (not recorded which). The source is a woman in her thirties or forties with acute COVID-19. This chain joins TRBV6-6 and TRBJ1-2; TRBD1 aligns across 9 bases. The CDR3 sequence: CASGGDRADNYGYTF. The CDR3 DNA is TGTGCCAGCGGGGGGGACAGGGCGGATAACTATGGCTACACCTTC.